This section outlines one TCR beta chain sequence together with its context. Its antigen is as yet unknown. This specimen belongs to a study of graft-versus-host responses after intestinal transplantation. Overall study: For approximately 3 years after anti-thymocyte globulin induction, all recipients took tacrolimus and steroids.

Only in-frame clones appear in the TCRdb table, and some are missing; sequencing was by immunoSEQ multiplex PCR. The sample records some 85,000 clones, roughly 84% being singletons. There are 15 residues in the CDR3. Per germline, CDR1 MRHNA and CDR2 SNTAGT. The ends were cut back, 6 bases at V and 2 bases at J, with 15 bases in the middle. Study findings and constraints: GvH clonotypes were identified within recipient marrow, with a subset emerging first in ileum or blood.

This sample comprised unstimulated CD8+ T cells sorted from spleen or lymph node cells, obtained before transplant. The rearrangement joins TRBV6-4 to TRBJ2-3, with D perhaps matching TRBD2 (6 bases). The clonotype was recovered from a human donor who was the organ donor for an intestinal transplant. CDR3 protein: CASSRGTGDTDTQYF. CDR3 in DNA: TGTGCCAGCAGCCGCGGGACGGGGGACACAGATACGCAGTATTTT.